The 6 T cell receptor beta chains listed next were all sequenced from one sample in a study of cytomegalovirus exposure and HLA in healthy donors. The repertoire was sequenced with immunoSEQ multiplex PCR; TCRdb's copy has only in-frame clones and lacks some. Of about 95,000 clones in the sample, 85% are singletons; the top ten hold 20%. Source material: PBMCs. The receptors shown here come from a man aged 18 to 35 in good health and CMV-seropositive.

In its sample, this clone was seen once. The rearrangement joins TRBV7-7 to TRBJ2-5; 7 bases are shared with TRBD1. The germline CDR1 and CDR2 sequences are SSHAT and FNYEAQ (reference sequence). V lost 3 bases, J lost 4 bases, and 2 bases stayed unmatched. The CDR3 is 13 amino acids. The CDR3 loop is CASSLAGGETQYF. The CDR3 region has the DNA TGTGCCAGCAGCTTGGCAGGGGGAGAGACCCAGTACTTC.

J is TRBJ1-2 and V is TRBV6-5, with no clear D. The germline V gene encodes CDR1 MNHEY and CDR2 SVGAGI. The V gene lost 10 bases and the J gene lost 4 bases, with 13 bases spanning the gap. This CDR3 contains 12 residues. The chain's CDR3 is CATSGLIYGYTF. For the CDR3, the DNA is TGTGCCACCTCCGGACTGATCTATGGCTACACCTTC.

CDR3 DNA: TGTGCCAGCAGTACAGGAGCCCAAGAGACCCAGTACTTC. Protein sequence: CASSTGAQETQYF. The V call is TRBV6-1, the J call TRBJ2-5; possible D gene TRBD1, 5 bases. V lost 5 bases and J lost 1, with 8 bases in between. Germline CDR1 and CDR2: MNHNS and SASEGT. CDR3 length: 13 residues.

CDR3 nucleotides: TGTGCCAGCAGCTCTACAGGGATAGAGACCCAGTACTTC. It is translated as CASSSTGIETQYF. The rearrangement joins TRBV28 to TRBJ2-5; maybe TRBD1 (6 bases). The CDR3 loop spans 13 amino acids. The germline V and J ends were trimmed by 6 bases and 4 bases, with 12 bases remaining between them. Germline values: CDR1 MDHEN, CDR2 SYDVKM.

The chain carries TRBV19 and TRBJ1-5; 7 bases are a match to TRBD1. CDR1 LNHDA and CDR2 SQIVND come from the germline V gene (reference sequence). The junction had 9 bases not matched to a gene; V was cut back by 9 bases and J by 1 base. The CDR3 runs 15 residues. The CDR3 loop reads CARGRTGESNQPQHF. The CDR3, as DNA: TGTGCCAGAGGGAGGACAGGCGAGAGCAATCAGCCCCAGCATTTT.

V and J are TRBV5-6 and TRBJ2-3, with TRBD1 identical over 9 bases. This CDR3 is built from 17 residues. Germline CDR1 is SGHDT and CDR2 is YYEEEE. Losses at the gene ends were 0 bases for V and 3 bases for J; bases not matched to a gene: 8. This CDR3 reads CASSLGWHRGPTDTQYF. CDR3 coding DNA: TGTGCCAGCAGCTTGGGGTGGCACAGGGGGCCAACAGATACGCAGTATTTT.